This T cell receptor (beta chain) derives from a study of blood T cell repertoires in COVID-19. As for the study in general: In each case, the material was cDNA or gDNA derived from T cells, B-cell-depleted T cells, or PBMCs.

Participant reports of clinical history set cohort assignment. Among Cohort 3 donors, those recovered had two negative PCRs, clearance, or symptom resolution. There are 15 residues in the CDR3. Looked up from germline, CDR1 is SGHDN and CDR2 is FVKESK. Trimming took 3 bases from V and 3 from J, leaving 11 bases between them. The authors' processing: Nucleated cell number was recorded as an estimate derived from reference gene primer amplification. TCRdb keeps only in-frame clones here, not all; method: immunoSEQ multiplex PCR. D and trimming come from the DNA, and the V and J calls and clone size come from that table. The data hold more than 300,000 clones, with around nine tenths observed a single time.

The receptor comes from a young woman who had recovered from COVID-19. The chain couples TRBV14 to TRBJ2-2; a weak D match, TRBD1 (6 bases). The sequenced sample consisted of PBMCs or T cells enriched from blood (not recorded which). Written as DNA, the CDR3 is TGTGCCAGCAGCCAGGGGGCTGGGTACACCGGGGAGCTGTTTTTT. It is translated as CASSQGAGYTGELFF.